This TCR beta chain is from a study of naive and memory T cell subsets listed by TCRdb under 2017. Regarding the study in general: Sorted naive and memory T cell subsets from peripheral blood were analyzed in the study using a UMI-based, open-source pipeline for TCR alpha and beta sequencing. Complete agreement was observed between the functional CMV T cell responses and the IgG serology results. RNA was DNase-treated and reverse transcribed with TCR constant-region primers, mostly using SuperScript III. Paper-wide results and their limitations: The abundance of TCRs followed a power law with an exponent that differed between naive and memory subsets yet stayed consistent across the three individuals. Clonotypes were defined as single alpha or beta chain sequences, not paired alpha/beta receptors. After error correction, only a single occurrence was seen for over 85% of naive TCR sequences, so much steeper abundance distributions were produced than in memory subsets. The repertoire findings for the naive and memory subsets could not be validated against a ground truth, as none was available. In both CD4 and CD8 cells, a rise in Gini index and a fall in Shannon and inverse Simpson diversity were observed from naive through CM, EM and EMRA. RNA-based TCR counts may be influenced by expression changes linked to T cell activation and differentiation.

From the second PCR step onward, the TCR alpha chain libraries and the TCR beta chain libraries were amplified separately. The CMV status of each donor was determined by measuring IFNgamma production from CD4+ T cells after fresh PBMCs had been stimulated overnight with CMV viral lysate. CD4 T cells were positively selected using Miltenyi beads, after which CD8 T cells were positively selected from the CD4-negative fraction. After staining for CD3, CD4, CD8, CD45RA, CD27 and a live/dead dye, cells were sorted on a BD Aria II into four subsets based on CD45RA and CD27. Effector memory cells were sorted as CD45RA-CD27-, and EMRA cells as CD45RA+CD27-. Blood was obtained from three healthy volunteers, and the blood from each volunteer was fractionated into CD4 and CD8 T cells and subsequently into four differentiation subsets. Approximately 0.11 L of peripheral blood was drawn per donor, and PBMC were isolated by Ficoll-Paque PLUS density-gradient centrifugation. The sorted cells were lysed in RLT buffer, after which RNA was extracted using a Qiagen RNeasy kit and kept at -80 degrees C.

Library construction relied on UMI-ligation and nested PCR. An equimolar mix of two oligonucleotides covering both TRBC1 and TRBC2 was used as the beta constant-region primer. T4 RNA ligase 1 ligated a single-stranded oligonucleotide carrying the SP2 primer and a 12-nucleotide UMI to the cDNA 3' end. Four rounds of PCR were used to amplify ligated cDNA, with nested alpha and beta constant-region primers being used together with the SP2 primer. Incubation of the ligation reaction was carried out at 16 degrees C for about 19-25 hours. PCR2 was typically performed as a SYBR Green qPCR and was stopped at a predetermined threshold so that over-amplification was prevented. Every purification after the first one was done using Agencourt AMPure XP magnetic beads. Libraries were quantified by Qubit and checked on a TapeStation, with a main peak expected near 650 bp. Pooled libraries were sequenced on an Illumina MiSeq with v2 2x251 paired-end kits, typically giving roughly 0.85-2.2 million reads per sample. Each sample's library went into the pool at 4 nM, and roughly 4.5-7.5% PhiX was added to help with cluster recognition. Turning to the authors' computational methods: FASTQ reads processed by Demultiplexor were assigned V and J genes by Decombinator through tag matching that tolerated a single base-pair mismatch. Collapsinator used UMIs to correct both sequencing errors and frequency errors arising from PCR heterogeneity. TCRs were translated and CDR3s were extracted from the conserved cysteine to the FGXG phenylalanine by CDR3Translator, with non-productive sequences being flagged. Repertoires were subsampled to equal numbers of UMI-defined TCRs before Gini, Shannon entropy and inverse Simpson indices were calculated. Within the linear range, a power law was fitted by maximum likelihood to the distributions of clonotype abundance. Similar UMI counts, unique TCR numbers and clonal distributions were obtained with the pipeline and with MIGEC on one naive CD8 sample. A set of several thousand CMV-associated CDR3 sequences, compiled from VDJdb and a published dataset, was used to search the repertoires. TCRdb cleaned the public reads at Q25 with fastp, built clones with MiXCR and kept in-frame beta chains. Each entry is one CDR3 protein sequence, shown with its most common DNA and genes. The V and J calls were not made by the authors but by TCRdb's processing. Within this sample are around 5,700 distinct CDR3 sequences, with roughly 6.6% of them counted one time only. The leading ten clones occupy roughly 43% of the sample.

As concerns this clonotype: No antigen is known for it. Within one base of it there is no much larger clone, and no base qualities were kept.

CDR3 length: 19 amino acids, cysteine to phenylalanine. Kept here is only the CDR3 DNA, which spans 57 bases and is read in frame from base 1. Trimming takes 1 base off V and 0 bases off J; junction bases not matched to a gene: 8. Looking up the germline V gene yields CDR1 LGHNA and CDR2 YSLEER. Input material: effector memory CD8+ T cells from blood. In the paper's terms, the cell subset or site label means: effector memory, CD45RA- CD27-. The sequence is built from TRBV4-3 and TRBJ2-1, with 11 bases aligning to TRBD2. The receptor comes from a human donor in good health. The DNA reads TGCGCCAGCAGCCAAGGGTGGGGACTAGCGGAAAGCTCCTACAATGAGCAGTTCTTC. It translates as CASSQGWGLAESSYNEQFF.